Reported below is one T cell receptor beta chain. Germline and junction disagree at one end, which may indicate a read error. This specimen belongs to a study of Ad26.COV2.S vaccination and SARS-CoV-2 variants. Study details: Intramuscular Ad26.COV2.S doses were given once or twice, 56 days apart.

Treatment in this sample: 19 received Ad26.COV2.S at low or high dose, single or two shots; about 5 received placebo; per-sample allocation not given. Each sample was drawn 63 days after the first injection (of vaccine or placebo). In Boston, an adult donor aged 18-55 years took part. Data came from immunoSEQ multiplex PCR; TCRdb stores just in-frame clones and leaves some out. The sample gives hundreds of thousands of clones, about nine tenths of which show up once; about 3.5% is in the top ten. Germline assignment: CDR1 SQVTM and CDR2 ANQGSEA. The CDR3 contains 13 residues. This sequence originates from a person between 18 and 65 years old who received the Ad26.COV2.S COVID-19 vaccine or a placebo. The chain uses TRBV29-1 and TRBJ2-1, with D possibly matching TRBD2 (5 bases). The sequences come from peripheral blood, collected in a trial of Ad26.COV2.S vaccine versus placebo. The CDR3 DNA is TGCAGCATTGAGGGTCTTTCCTACAATGAGCAGTTCTTC. Encoded protein: CSIEGLSYNEQFF.